This entry concerns a single T cell receptor (beta chain). This specimen comes from a study of blood T cell repertoires in COVID-19. The germline V gene encodes CDR1 MNHEY and CDR2 SVGAGI. The CDR3 loop spans 15 amino acids. The ends were cut back, 3 bases at V and 3 bases at J, with 14 bases in the middle. Some clones are missing from TCRdb's copy, which holds only in-frame ones; the method was immunoSEQ multiplex PCR. The sample contains approximately 450,000 clones, 80% to 90% of which appear only once. Cohorts were assigned according to the clinical history that participants reported. The clonotype comes from a man aged 25 to 40 who had recovered from COVID-19. Specimen: PBMCs or T cells enriched from blood (not recorded which). V usage is TRBV6-5 and J usage is TRBJ1-2; D possibly corresponds to TRBD1 (5 bases). This CDR3 is CASSYAPGFHYGYTF. The CDR3 DNA sequence: TGTGCCAGCAGTTATGCTCCAGGGTTTCACTATGGCTACACCTTC.